This T cell receptor beta chain derives from a study of T cells after yellow fever vaccination. About the study: SMART-Seq v4 Ultra Low Input prepared libraries from low-cell fractions. Study-level results: At approximately 96% for CD4 and about 91% for CD8, most primary-vaccination clones showed up again after the booster.

Germline CDR1 reads MDHEN; CDR2 reads SYDVKM. This CDR3 has 15 residues. Trimming removed 5 bases from V and 4 bases from J, with 15 bases in between. TCRdb reprocessed the 5' RACE reads via MiXCR and lists one record per CDR3 protein. The repertoire consists of about 260,000 distinct CDR3 sequences, with 10% to 15% occurring once and the leading ten covering 0.5% to 0.6%. With regard to this clonotype: Antigen unknown.

The chain carries TRBV28 and TRBJ1-3; no reliable D call. The source material was CD4+ T cells sorted from PBMCs, sampled 45 days after the yellow fever booster vaccination. The clonotype was recovered from a man between 25 and 39 years old who received the YFV17D yellow fever vaccine. The CDR3 DNA reads TGTGCCAGCAGTCCCGGAGTCATCGGGGGAAACACCATATATTTT. Protein: CASSPGVIGGNTIYF.